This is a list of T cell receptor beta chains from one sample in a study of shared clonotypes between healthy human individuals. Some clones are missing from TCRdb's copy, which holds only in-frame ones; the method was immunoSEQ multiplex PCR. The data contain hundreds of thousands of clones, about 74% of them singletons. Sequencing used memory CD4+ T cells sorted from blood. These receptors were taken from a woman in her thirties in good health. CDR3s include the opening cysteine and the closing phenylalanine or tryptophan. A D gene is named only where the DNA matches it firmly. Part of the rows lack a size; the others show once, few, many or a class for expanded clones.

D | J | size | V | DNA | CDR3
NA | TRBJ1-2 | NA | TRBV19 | TGTGCCAGTAGTATAGATCACTCCGACCATGGCTACACCTTC | CASSIDHSDHGYTF
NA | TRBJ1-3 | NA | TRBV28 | TGTGCCAGCAGTTCTCACGATTCGGGCTCTGGAAACACCATATATTTT | CASSSHDSGSGNTIYF
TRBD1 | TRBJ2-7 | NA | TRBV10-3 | TGTGCCATCAGCGAACCGGGACAGGGGGGATACGAGCAGTACTTC | CAISEPGQGGYEQYF
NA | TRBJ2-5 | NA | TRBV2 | TGTGCCAGCAGCAAAAATTTTGGGGTACAAGAGACCCAGTACTTC | CASSKNFGVQETQYF
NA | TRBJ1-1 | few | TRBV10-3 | TGTGCCATCAGTGATGGGAACACTGAAGCTTTCTTT | CAISDGNTEAFF
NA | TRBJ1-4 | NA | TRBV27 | TGTGCCAGCAGTAGAGGGGTGGGGAGTGAAAAACTGTTTTTT | CASSRGVGSEKLFF
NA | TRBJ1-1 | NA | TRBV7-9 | TGTGCCAGCAGCCGTCTCGAGGGGATGAACACTGAAGCTTTCTTT | CASSRLEGMNTEAFF
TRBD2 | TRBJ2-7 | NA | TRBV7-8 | TGTGCCAGCAGACTTAGCGGGAGAATTGAGCAGTACTTC | CASRLSGRIEQYF
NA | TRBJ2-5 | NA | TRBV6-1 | TGTGCCAGCAATCACAGGGTGTACCAAGAGACCCAGTACTTC | CASNHRVYQETQYF
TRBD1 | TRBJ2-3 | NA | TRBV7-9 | TGTGCCAGCAGCGATACAGGGGGCGGGGATACGCAGTATTTT | CASSDTGGGDTQYF
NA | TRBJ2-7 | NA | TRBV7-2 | TGTGCCAGCAACAGGATGGGGCAGGGCTCCTACGAGCAGTACTTC | CASNRMGQGSYEQYF
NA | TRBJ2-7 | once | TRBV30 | TGTGCCTGGAGTAGAGGGACGGCTCCCTACGAGCAGTACTTC | CAWSRGTAPYEQYF
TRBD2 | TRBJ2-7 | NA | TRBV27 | TGTGCCAGCACCTACTACCCAACTAGCGGGAGAGTTTACGAGCAGTACTTC | CASTYYPTSGRVYEQYF
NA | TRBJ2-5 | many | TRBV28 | TGTGCCAGCAGTCCCGGGTACCAAGAGACCCAGTACTTC | CASSPGYQETQYF
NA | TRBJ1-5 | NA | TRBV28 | TGTGCCAGCAGGTGGGACAGCAATCAGCCCCAGCATTTT | CASRWDSNQPQHF
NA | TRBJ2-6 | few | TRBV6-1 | TGTGCCAGCAGTGGATCTGGGGCCAACGTCCTGACTTTC | CASSGSGANVLTF
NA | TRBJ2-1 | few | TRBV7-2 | TGTGCCAGCAGCTTGTTTTTGGTCAATGAGCAGTTCTTC | CASSLFLVNEQFF
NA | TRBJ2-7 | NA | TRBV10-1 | TGCGCCAGCAGTGACCAAATCTACGAGCAGTACTTC | CASSDQIYEQYF
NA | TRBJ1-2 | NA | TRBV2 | TGTGCCAGCAGTGAAAGAGGGGGGGTCCTCTTCTTTGGCTACACCTTC | CASSERGGVLFFGYTF
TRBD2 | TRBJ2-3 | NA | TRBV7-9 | TGTGCCAGCAGCTTATTAGCGGGAGGAGGCACAGATACGCAGTATTTT | CASSLLAGGGTDTQYF
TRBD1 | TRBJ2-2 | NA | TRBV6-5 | TGTGCCAGCAGAGAGGGTCAGGGGGCGACCGGGGAGCTGTTTTTT | CASREGQGATGELFF
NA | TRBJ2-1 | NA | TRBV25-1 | TGTGCCAGCAGTGTCCTCGGTTCCGAGCAGTTCTTC | CASSVLGSEQFF
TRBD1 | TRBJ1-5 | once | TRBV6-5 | TGTGCCAGCAGACCTGACAGGGAGCATCAGCCCCAGCATTTT | CASRPDREHQPQHF
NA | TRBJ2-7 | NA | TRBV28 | TGTGCCAGCAGTTTTGAGCGGTCCGCCCCCCAGCAGTACTTC | CASSFERSAPQQYF
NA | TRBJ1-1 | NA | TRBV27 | TGTGCCAGCAGTCCAGGGAGGCCTAACACTGAAGCTTTCTTT | CASSPGRPNTEAFF
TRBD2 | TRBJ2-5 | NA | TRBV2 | TGTGCCAGCAGCCGGATGACTAGCCGTTCTGGGACCCAGTACTTC | CASSRMTSRSGTQYF
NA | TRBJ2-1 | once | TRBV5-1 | TGCGCCAGCAGCTTGGCCTCCGGTTCCTACAATGAGCAGTTCTTC | CASSLASGSYNEQFF
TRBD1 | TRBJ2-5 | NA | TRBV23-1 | TGCGCCAGTAAGGACCTGACAGGGTCGAACGAAGAGACCCAGTACTTC | CASKDLTGSNEETQYF
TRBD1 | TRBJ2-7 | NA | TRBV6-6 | TGTGCCAGCAGCAAAGGACAGGACTCCTACGAGCAGTACTTC | CASSKGQDSYEQYF
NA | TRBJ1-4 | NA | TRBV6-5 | TGTGCCAGCAGTGTCACTTCAACTAATGAAAAACTGTTTTTT | CASSVTSTNEKLFF
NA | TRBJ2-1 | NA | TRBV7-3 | TGTGCCAGCAGCACCGGGACAGAGCAGTTCTTC | CASSTGTEQFF
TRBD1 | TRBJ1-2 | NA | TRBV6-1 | TGTGCCAGCAGTGAAGGGGACAGTTATGGCTACACCTTC | CASSEGDSYGYTF
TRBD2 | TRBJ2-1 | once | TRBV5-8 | TGTGCCAGCAGCCGGCCCACTAGCGGGAGGTCCTACAATGAGCAGTTCTTC | CASSRPTSGRSYNEQFF
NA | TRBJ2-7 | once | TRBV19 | TGTGCCAGTAGTATCCCCCCCGGGCACGAGCAGTACTTC | CASSIPPGHEQYF
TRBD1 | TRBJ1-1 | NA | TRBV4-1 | TGCGCCAGCAGCCTAATCCCGGGACAGGCCAACACTGAAGCTTTCTTT | CASSLIPGQANTEAFF
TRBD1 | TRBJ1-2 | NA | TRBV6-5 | TGTGCCAGCAGCCGGACAGGGTGGGGCTACACCTTC | CASSRTGWGYTF
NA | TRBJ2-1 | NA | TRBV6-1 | TGTGCCAGCAGTGAAGTCAGGGCGACTGAGCAGTTCTTC | CASSEVRATEQFF
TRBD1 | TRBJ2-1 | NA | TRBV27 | TGTGCCAGCAGCCAGAGGACAGGGGCCTACAATGAGCAGTTCTTC | CASSQRTGAYNEQFF
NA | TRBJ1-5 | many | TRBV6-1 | TGTGCCAGCAGTGATCACAGGGTTAATCAGCCCCAGCATTTT | CASSDHRVNQPQHF
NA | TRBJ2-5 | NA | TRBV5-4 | TGTGCCAGCAGCTTGGCCGATACAACAGGTTGGCTCCAAGAGACCCAGTACTTC | CASSLADTTGWLQETQYF
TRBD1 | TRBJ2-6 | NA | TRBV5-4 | TGTGCCAGCAGCTTGGTCCAGGGGGCCTACTCTGGGGCCAACGTCCTGACTTTC | CASSLVQGAYSGANVLTF
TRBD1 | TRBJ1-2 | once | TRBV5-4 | TGTGCCAGCAGGACGACCTCACACTCAACAGGGGGCGGTGGCTACACCTTC | CASRTTSHSTGGGGYTF
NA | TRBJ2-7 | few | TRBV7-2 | TGTGCCAGCAGCGAACGCCAGGAATCCTACGAGCAGTACTTC | CASSERQESYEQYF
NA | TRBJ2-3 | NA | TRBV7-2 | TGTGCCAGCAGCTCTAGCCGAATGCTGAGCACAGATACGCAGTATTTT | CASSSSRMLSTDTQYF
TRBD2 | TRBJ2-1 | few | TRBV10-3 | TGTGCCATCAGTGATCCGGGACTAGCGGCCCACAATGAGCAGTTCTTC | CAISDPGLAAHNEQFF
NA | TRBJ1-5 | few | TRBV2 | TGTGCCAGCAGTGAGGGGCCCAATCAGCCCCAGCATTTT | CASSEGPNQPQHF
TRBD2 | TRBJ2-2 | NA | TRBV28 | TGTGCCAGCAGGCCCAGCGGGAGGGCCGGGGAGCTGTTTTTT | CASRPSGRAGELFF
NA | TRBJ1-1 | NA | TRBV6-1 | TGTGCCAGCAGCCAAGGCCGGATTGGGGAATCTTTCTTT | CASSQGRIGESFF
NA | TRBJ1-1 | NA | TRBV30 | TGTGCCTGTGGGGGGAATTATGGACAGAAGAACACTGAAGCTTTCTTT | CACGGNYGQKNTEAFF
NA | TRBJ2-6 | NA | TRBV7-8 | TGTGCCAGCAGCTTAAGTACCAGGGCTGGGGCCAACGTCCTGACTTTC | CASSLSTRAGANVLTF
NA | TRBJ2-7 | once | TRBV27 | TGTGCCAGCAGTTTCAACAGCTACGAGCAGTACTTC | CASSFNSYEQYF
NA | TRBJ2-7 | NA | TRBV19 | TGTGCCAGCACCGGACGGAATCTACCCTACGAGCAGTACTTC | CASTGRNLPYEQYF
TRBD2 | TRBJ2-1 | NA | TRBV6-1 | TGTGCCAGCAGTGAACCGGGCGGGAGTACGGACAATGAGCAGTTCTTC | CASSEPGGSTDNEQFF
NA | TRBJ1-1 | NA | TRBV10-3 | TGTGCCCTTAGCTCTGCGTGGGGAGAGAACACTGAAGCTTTCTTT | CALSSAWGENTEAFF
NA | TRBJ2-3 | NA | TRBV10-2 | TGCGCCAGCGTAAGGGGGGGGAACATTCGCACAGATACGCAGTATTTT | CASVRGGNIRTDTQYF